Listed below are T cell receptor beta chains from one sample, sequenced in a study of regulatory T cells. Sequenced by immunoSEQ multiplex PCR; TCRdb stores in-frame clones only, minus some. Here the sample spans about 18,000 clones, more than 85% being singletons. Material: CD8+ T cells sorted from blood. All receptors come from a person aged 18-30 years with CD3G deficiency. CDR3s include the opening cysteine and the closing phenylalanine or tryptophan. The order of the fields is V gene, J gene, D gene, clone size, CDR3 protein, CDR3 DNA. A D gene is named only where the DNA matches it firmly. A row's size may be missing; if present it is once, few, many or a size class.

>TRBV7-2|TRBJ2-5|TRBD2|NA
CASTTPSRGGLKTQYF
TGTGCCAGCACCACACCCTCGCGGGGGGGCTTGAAGACCCAGTACTTC
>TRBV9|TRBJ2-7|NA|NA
CASSPERGGKYEQYF
TGTGCCAGCAGCCCGGAGAGGGGGGGCAAGTACGAGCAGTACTTC
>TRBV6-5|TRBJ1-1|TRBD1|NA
CASRGQPGEAFF
TGTGCCAGCAGGGGACAGCCAGGGGAGGCTTTCTTT
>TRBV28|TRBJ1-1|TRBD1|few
CASSPFRGVTEAFF
TGTGCCAGCAGTCCGTTCAGGGGGGTCACTGAAGCTTTCTTT
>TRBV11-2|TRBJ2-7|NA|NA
CASAAAGAYEQYF
TGTGCCAGTGCAGCGGCCGGGGCCTACGAGCAGTACTTC
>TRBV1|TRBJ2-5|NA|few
CTSSRRTQYF
TGCACCAGCAGCCGGAGGACCCAGTACTTC
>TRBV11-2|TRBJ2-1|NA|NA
CASSFSDHRGNEQFF
TGTGCCAGCAGCTTTTCGGATCATCGAGGCAATGAGCAGTTCTTC
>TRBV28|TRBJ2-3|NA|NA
CASSSRSRVTDTQYF
TGTGCCAGCAGTTCCCGAAGCCGGGTTACAGATACGCAGTATTTT
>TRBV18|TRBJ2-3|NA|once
CASSPPLTAPEYF
TGTGCCAGCTCACCACCGTTGACAGCCCCTGAGTATTTT
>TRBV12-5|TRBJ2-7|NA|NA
CASGSYRGGYEQYF
TGTGCTAGTGGGTCGTACAGGGGGGGCTACGAGCAGTACTTC
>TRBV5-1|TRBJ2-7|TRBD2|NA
CASSQEPPTSGGPEQYF
TGCGCCAGCAGCCAGGAACCCCCGACTAGCGGGGGTCCCGAGCAGTACTTC
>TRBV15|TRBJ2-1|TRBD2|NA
CATSGAGGAQAGEQFF
TGTGCCACCAGCGGGGCCGGGGGGGCGCAAGCCGGTGAGCAGTTCTTC
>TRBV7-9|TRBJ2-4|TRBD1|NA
CASSMTGENIQYF
TGTGCCAGCAGCATGACAGGGGAAAACATTCAGTACTTC
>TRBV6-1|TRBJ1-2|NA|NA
CASSEARAAYGYTF
TGTGCCAGCAGTGAAGCGAGGGCAGCCTATGGCTACACCTTC
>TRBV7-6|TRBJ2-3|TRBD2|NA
CASSLLAGGTQYF
TGTGCCAGCAGCCTTCTAGCGGGAGGTACGCAGTATTTT
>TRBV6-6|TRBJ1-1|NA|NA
CASSSGPGEAFF
TGTGCCAGCAGTTCCGGACCAGGTGAAGCTTTCTTT
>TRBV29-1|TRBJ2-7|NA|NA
CSVLEGLLGQYF
TGCAGCGTTTTGGAAGGCTTACTCGGGCAGTACTTC
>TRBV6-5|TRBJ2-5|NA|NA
CASMGETYQETQYF
TGTGCCAGCATGGGAGAGACGTACCAAGAGACCCAGTACTTC
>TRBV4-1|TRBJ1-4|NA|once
CASSHKTDSSNEKLFF
TGCGCCAGCAGCCACAAGACGGACAGCTCTAATGAAAAACTGTTTTTT
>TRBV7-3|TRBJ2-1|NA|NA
CASSLGFSIPDEQFF
TGTGCCAGCAGCTTAGGGTTCTCGATTCCGGATGAGCAGTTCTTC
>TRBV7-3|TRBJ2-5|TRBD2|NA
CASSLDPLAGIETQYF
TGTGCCAGCAGCTTAGATCCCCTAGCGGGGATCGAGACCCAGTACTTC
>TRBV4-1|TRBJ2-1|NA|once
CASSHDLGGNEQFF
TGCGCCAGCAGCCATGATCTTGGGGGGAATGAGCAGTTCTTC
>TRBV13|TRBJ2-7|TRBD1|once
CASSPRDRGNEQYF
TGTGCCAGCAGCCCTAGGGACAGGGGCAACGAGCAGTACTTC
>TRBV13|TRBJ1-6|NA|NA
CASSETNGNSPLHF
TGTGCCAGCAGCGAAACTAACGGGAATTCACCCCTCCACTTT
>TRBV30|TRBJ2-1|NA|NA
CAWSLLVNEQFF
TGTGCCTGGAGTTTGTTGGTCAATGAGCAGTTCTTC
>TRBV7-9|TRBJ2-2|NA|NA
CASSNSMNTGELFF
TGTGCCAGCAGTAACAGTATGAACACCGGGGAGCTGTTTTTT
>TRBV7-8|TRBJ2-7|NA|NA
CASSARGGEQYF
TGTGCCAGCAGCGCCAGGGGGGGGGAGCAGTACTTC
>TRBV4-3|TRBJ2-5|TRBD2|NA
CASSQTRLAGETQYF
TGCGCCAGCAGCCAAACCCGACTAGCCGGCGAGACCCAGTACTTC
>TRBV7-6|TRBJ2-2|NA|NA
CASSLAGELFF
TGTGCCAGCAGCCTTGCAGGGGAGCTGTTTTTT
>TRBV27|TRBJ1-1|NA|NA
CASRLGNTEAFF
TGTGCCAGCCGGCTGGGGAACACTGAAGCTTTCTTT
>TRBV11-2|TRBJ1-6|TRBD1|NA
CASSLVYRGANSPLHF
TGTGCCAGCAGCTTAGTATACAGGGGGGCCAATTCACCCCTCCACTTT
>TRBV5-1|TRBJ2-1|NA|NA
CASNGYPYNEQFF
TGCGCCAGCAACGGGTACCCCTACAATGAGCAGTTCTTC
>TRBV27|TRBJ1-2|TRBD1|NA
CASSPPGTVYGYTF
TGTGCCAGCAGTCCGCCCGGGACAGTTTATGGCTACACCTTC
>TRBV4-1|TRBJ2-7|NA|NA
CASSTTRSYEQYF
TGCGCCAGCAGCACAACAAGATCTTACGAGCAGTACTTC
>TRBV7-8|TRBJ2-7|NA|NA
CASSTPRGVQYF
TGTGCCAGCAGCACACCCCGGGGCGTGCAGTACTTC
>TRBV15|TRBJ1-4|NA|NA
CATSRDSRTANEKLFF
TGTGCCACCAGCAGAGATTCCAGGACAGCTAATGAAAAACTGTTTTTT
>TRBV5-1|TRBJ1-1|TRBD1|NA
CASSGGTGAGTEAFF
TGCGCCAGCAGCGGGGGAACAGGGGCCGGCACTGAAGCTTTCTTT
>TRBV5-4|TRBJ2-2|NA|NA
CALDDAGELFF
TGTGCCCTCGACGATGCCGGGGAGCTGTTTTTT
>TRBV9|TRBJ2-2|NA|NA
CASSVAKGGWNTGELFF
TGTGCCAGCAGCGTAGCTAAGGGCGGATGGAACACCGGGGAGCTGTTTTTT
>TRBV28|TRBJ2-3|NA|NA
CASSTLGLDTQYF
TGTGCCAGCTCAACCCTGGGCCTTGATACGCAGTATTTT
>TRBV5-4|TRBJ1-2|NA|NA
CASTEYTGMGDGYTF
TGTGCCAGCACCGAATACACAGGGATGGGGGATGGCTACACCTTC
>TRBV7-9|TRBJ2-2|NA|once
CASSSSLAGELFF
TGTGCCAGCAGCTCCTCACTAGCAGGGGAGCTGTTTTTT
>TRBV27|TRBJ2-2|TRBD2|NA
CASSPGLVGTGELFF
TGTGCCAGCAGTCCAGGACTAGTAGGCACCGGGGAGCTGTTTTTT
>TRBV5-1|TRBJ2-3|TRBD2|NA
CASSPRGASGYSDTQYF
TGCGCCAGCAGCCCTAGAGGGGCTAGCGGGTACTCAGATACGCAGTATTTT
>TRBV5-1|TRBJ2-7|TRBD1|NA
CASSPGQGAYEQYF
TGCGCCAGCAGCCCCGGACAGGGTGCCTACGAGCAGTACTTC
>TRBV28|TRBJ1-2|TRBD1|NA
CASSRTGFNRYTNNYGYTF
TGTGCCAGCAGTAGGACAGGGTTCAATAGGTACACCAATAACTATGGCTACACCTTC
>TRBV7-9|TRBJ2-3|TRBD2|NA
CASSSIKASGMTDTQYF
TGTGCCAGCAGCAGCATAAAGGCTAGCGGGATGACAGATACGCAGTATTTT
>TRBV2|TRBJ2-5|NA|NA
CASPPGPRGRGETQYF
TGTGCCAGCCCCCCGGGGCCGAGGGGGCGGGGAGAGACCCAGTACTTC
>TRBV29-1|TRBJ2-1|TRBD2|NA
CSVYGGAEYNEQFF
TGCAGCGTTTACGGGGGGGCCGAATACAATGAGCAGTTCTTC
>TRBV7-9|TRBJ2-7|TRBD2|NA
CASSLAGLAHEQYF
TGTGCCAGCAGCTTAGCGGGACTAGCCCACGAGCAGTACTTC
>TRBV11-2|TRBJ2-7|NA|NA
CASSFGQSYEQYF
TGTGCCAGCAGCTTCGGACAGTCCTACGAGCAGTACTTC
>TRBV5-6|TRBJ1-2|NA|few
CASSLGPNRDYGYTF
TGTGCCAGCAGCCTAGGGCCTAACAGGGACTATGGCTACACCTTC
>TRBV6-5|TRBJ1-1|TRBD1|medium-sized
CASIYGQGGTEAFF
TGTGCCAGCATCTACGGACAGGGAGGAACTGAAGCTTTCTTT
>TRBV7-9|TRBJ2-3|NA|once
CASSSSRSGSRTDTQYF
TGTGCCAGCAGCTCTTCACGGAGCGGAAGTAGGACAGATACGCAGTATTTT
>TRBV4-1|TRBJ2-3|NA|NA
CASSQDRVTGTQYF
TGCGCCAGCAGCCAAGATCGGGTGACAGGAACGCAGTATTTT